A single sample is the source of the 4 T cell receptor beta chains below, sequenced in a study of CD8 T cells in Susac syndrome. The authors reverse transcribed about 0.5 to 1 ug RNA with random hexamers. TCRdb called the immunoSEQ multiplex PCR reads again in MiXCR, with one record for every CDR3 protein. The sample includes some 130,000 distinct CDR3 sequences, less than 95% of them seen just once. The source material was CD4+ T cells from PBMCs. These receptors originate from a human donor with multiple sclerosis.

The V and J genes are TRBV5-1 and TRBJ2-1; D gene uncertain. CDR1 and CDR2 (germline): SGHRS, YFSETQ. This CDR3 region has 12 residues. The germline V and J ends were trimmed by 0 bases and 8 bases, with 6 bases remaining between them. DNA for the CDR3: TGCGCCAGCAGCTTGGATAGATATGAGCAGTTCTTC. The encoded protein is CASSLDRYEQFF.

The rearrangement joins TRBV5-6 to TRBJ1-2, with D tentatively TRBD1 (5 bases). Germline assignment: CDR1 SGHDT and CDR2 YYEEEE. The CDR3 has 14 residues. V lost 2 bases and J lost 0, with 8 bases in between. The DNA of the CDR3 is TGTGCCAGCAGCTTCTTACAGGCTAACTATGGCTACACCTTC. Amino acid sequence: CASSFLQANYGYTF.

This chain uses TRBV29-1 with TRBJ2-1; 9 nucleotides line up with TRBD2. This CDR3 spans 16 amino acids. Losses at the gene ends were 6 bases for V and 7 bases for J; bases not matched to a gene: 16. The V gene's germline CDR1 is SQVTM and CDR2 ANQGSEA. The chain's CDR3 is CSVPPDELAGENEQFF. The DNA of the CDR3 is TGCAGCGTCCCCCCAGACGAATTAGCGGGAGAGAATGAGCAGTTCTTC.

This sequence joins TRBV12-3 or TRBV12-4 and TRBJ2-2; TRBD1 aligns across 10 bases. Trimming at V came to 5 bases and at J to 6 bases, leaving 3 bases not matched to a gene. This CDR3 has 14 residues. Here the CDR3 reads CASSAGTGAGELFF. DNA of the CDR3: TGTGCCAGCAGTGCGGGGACAGGGGCCGGGGAGCTGTTTTTT.